The clone carrying this TCR beta chain was detected only once. There are 14 residues in the CDR3. V shed 5 bases and J 6 bases; nucleotides not matched to a gene: 7. In germline, CDR1 is SEHNR, CDR2 FQNEAQ (reference sequence). The record originates from a study of blood T cell repertoires in COVID-19. TCRdb's table, derived via immunoSEQ multiplex PCR, lists solely in-frame clones and lacks some. The data contain roughly 160,000 clones, 84% of them singletons. This chain uses TRBV7-9 with TRBJ2-1; 7 bases line up with TRBD2. The clonotype comes from a man younger than 30 with active or convalescent COVID-19. The sample taken for sequencing was peripheral blood. The CDR3 loop reads CASSQSGVVNEQFF. DNA of the CDR3: TGTGCCAGCAGCCAAAGCGGGGTGGTCAATGAGCAGTTCTTC.